This TCR beta chain was recorded in a study of T cell changes during pregnancy in multiple sclerosis. The repertoire was sequenced with immunoSEQ multiplex PCR; TCRdb's copy has only in-frame clones and lacks some. This sample yields tens of thousands of clones, of which approximately 92% are seen a single time; over 2.5% belongs to the top ten. The germline V and J ends were trimmed by 4 bases and 6 bases, with 7 bases remaining between them. The CDR3 sequence is 11 residues long. The germline V gene has CDR1 DFQATT and CDR2 SNEGSKA (reference sequence). The V gene is TRBV20-1, the J gene TRBJ2-1, with no clear D. The sample was peripheral blood, taken in the third trimester of pregnancy. This clonotype was obtained from a female donor in good health, enrolled as a control in a pregnancy study. In DNA, the CDR3 is TGCAGTGCTATTAACTTCAATGAGCAGTTCTTC. Amino acids: CSAINFNEQFF.